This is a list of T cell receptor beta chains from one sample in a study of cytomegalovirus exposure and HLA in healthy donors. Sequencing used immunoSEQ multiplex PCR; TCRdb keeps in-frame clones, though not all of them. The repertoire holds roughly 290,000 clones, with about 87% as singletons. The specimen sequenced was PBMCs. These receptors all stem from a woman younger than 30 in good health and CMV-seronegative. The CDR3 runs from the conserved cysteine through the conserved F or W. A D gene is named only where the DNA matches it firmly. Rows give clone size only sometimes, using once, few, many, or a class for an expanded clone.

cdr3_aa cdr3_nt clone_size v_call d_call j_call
CASRIGQGFSYEQYF TGTGCCAGTAGAATTGGACAGGGCTTCTCCTACGAGCAGTACTTC - TRBV19 TRBD1 TRBJ2-7
CASSPGGTPYYEQYF TGTGCCAGCAGCCCCGGGGGGACCCCTTACTACGAGCAGTACTTC - TRBV7-3 TRBD2 TRBJ2-7
CASGRQGAEAFF TGTGCCAGCGGCCGGCAGGGGGCTGAAGCTTTCTTT - TRBV2 TRBD1 TRBJ1-1
CASSSQGQNYGYTF TGTGCCAGTAGTTCTCAGGGACAGAACTATGGCTACACCTTC - TRBV19 TRBD1 TRBJ1-2
CASSLEYRGSYNEQFF TGTGCCAGCAGCTTAGAGTACAGGGGCTCCTACAATGAGCAGTTCTTC - TRBV7-9 TRBD1 TRBJ2-1
CASSFRRAGGETQYF TGTGCCAGCAGCTTTAGGAGAGCGGGGGGGGAGACCCAGTACTTC - TRBV11-2 TRBD2 TRBJ2-5
CSVDGDTGELFF TGCAGCGTTGACGGGGACACCGGGGAGCTGTTTTTT - TRBV29-1 - TRBJ2-2
CASSSRLAGQETQYF TGTGCCAGCAGCTCGCGACTAGCGGGGCAAGAGACCCAGTACTTC - TRBV7-6 TRBD2 TRBJ2-5
CASSLGPGRSNSPLHF TGTGCCAGCAGCTTAGGCCCGGGGAGGAGTAATTCACCCCTCCACTTT - TRBV7-2 - TRBJ1-6
CAARDRAFYGYTF TGTGCCGCCAGGGACAGAGCATTTTATGGCTACACCTTC - TRBV6-1 TRBD1 TRBJ1-2
CASSQGGSWDYEQYF TGTGCCAGCAGCCAAGGAGGCAGTTGGGATTACGAGCAGTACTTC - TRBV2 - TRBJ2-7
CASSIQGNTEAFF TGTGCCAGTAGTATCCAGGGCAACACTGAAGCTTTCTTT few TRBV19 - TRBJ1-1
CASSLALAGGKDEQFF TGTGCCAGCAGCCTTGCACTAGCGGGGGGGAAGGATGAGCAGTTCTTC - TRBV11-2 TRBD2 TRBJ2-1
CASSLFGSGGPRETQYF TGTGCCAGCAGCTTATTCGGAAGCGGGGGGCCCCGGGAGACCCAGTACTTC - TRBV5-8 TRBD2 TRBJ2-5
CSAGQGSSGANVLTF TGCAGCGCTGGACAGGGGAGCTCTGGGGCCAACGTCCTGACTTTC - TRBV29-1 TRBD1 TRBJ2-6
CASSVEGSDSGAFF TGTGCCAGCAGCGTAGAAGGGAGTGACAGCGGGGCTTTCTTT - TRBV9 - TRBJ1-1
CASGRIGGTEAFF TGTGCCAGCGGACGGATTGGGGGGACTGAAGCTTTCTTT - TRBV5-4 - TRBJ1-1
CASSFDRGAGNTIYF TGTGCCAGTAGCTTCGACAGGGGAGCTGGAAACACCATATATTTT - TRBV19 TRBD1 TRBJ1-3
CASSQGEEASGEYEQYF TGCGCCAGCAGCCAAGGTGAAGAGGCTAGCGGGGAGTACGAGCAGTACTTC - TRBV4-1 TRBD2 TRBJ2-7
CASSQRDSQLNEQFF TGTGCCAGCAGTCAACGGGACAGTCAACTCAATGAGCAGTTCTTC - TRBV7-9 TRBD1 TRBJ2-1
CASSPSSGGATDTQYF TGTGCCAGCAGCCCAAGTAGCGGGGGGGCCACAGATACGCAGTATTTT once TRBV9 TRBD2 TRBJ2-3
CASSLGGTSGNEQYF TGTGCCAGCAGCTTGGGCGGGACTAGCGGTAACGAGCAGTACTTC - TRBV5-4 TRBD2 TRBJ2-7
CASSPSVAEQYF TGTGCCAGCAGCCCTAGCGTGGCCGAGCAGTACTTC - TRBV16 - TRBJ2-7
CASSEKGQISGNTIYF TGTGCCAGCAGTGAAAAGGGACAGATCTCTGGAAACACCATATATTTT few TRBV2 TRBD1 TRBJ1-3
CASSLGGDPADYGYTF TGTGCCAGCAGTTTAGGGGGGGACCCAGCGGACTATGGCTACACCTTC - TRBV27 - TRBJ1-2
CSVIAGGKNIQYF TGCAGCGTCATAGCGGGGGGGAAAAACATTCAGTACTTC - TRBV29-1 TRBD2 TRBJ2-4
CASSSLGATEAFF TGTGCCAGCAGCTCCTTGGGAGCCACTGAAGCTTTCTTT - TRBV7-9 - TRBJ1-1
CASSLGQGYSDTQYF TGTGCCAGCAGCTTAGGGCAGGGATATTCAGATACGCAGTATTTT - TRBV7-9 - TRBJ2-3
CASKGTGLNEKLFF TGTGCCAGCAAGGGGACAGGGTTGAATGAAAAACTGTTTTTT - TRBV2 TRBD1 TRBJ1-4
CAIDAGGQVTDTQYF TGTGCCATCGATGCGGGGGGGCAAGTCACAGATACGCAGTATTTT - TRBV10-3 TRBD2 TRBJ2-3
CARAPRANQPQHF TGTGCCAGGGCCCCGAGGGCTAATCAGCCCCAGCATTTT - TRBV25-1 - TRBJ1-5
CASSAQGVGRNSPLHF TGTGCCAGCAGTGCTCAGGGCGTTGGTAGGAATTCACCCCTCCACTTT once TRBV25-1 - TRBJ1-6
CASSFNLPGQPQHF TGTGCCAGCAGCTTCAATCTCCCCGGTCAGCCCCAGCATTTT - TRBV11-3 - TRBJ1-5
CASSDRLGEQYF TGTGCCAGCAGTGATAGGCTAGGAGAGCAGTACTTC - TRBV25-1 - TRBJ2-7
CASSGTRDTYGYTF TGTGCCAGCAGCGGGACCCGGGACACCTATGGCTACACCTTC - TRBV5-5 - TRBJ1-2
CASSNPGTVSPLHF TGTGCCAGCAGTAATCCCGGGACAGTCTCACCCCTCCACTTT - TRBV6-6 TRBD1 TRBJ1-6
CATSSEGQGATNEKLFF TGTGCCACCAGCAGTGAAGGACAGGGTGCAACTAATGAAAAACTGTTTTTT - TRBV15 TRBD1 TRBJ1-4